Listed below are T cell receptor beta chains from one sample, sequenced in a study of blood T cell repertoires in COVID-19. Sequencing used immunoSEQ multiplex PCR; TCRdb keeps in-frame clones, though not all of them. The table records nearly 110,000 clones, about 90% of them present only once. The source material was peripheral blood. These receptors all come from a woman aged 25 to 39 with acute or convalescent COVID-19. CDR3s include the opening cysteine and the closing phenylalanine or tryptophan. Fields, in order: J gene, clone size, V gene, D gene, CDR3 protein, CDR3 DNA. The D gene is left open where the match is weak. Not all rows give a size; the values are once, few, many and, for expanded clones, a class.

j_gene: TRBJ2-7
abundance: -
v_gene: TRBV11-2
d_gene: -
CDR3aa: CASSLDPGRSEQYF
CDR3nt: TGTGCCAGCAGCTTAGATCCAGGGCGAAGCGAGCAGTACTTC

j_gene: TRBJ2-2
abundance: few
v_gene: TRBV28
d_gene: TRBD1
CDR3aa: CASSSQSRDRDWNTGELFF
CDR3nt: TGTGCCAGCAGTTCACAGTCCCGGGACAGGGATTGGAACACCGGGGAGCTGTTTTTT

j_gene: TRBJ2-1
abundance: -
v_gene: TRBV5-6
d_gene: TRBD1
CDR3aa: CASSLFPPRDRDNEQFF
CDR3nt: TGTGCCAGCAGCTTGTTCCCCCCCCGGGACAGGGACAATGAGCAGTTCTTC

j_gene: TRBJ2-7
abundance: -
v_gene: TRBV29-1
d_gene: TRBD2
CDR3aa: CSVEGPRVAGYYEQYF
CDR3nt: TGCAGCGTTGAAGGGCCTCGGGTAGCGGGTTACTACGAGCAGTACTTC

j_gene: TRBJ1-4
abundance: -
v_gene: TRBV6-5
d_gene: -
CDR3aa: CASSYLGLVREKKLFF
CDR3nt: TGTGCCAGCAGTTACTTAGGGCTGGTGCGGGAGAAAAAACTGTTTTTT

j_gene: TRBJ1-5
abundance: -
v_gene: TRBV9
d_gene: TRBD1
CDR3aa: CASSVAKGTGENQPQHF
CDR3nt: TGTGCCAGCAGCGTAGCTAAAGGGACAGGGGAAAATCAGCCCCAGCATTTT

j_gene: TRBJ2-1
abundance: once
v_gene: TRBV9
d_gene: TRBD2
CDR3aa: CASSVDIGSGRANEQFF
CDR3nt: TGTGCCAGCAGCGTAGACATCGGGAGCGGGAGGGCCAATGAGCAGTTCTTC

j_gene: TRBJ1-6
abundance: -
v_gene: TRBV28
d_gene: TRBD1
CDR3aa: CASSLYPGLTGGNSPLHF
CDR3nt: TGTGCCAGCAGTTTATATCCAGGGCTTACAGGGGGGAATTCACCCCTCCACTTT

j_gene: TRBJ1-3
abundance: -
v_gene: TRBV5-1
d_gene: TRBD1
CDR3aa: CASSWDRAGNTIYF
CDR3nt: TGCGCCAGCAGCTGGGACAGAGCTGGAAACACCATATATTTT

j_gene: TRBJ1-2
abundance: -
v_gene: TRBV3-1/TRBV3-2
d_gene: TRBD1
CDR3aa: CASSLRTGDIYGYTF
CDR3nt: TGTGCCAGCAGCCTTCGGACAGGGGACATCTATGGCTACACCTTC

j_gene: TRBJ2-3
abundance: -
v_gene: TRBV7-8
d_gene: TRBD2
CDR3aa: CASSLLAGGRDTQYF
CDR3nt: TGTGCCAGCAGCTTACTAGCGGGAGGGAGGGATACGCAGTATTTT

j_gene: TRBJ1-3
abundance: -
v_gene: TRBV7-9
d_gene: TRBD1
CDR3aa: CASSFGDRSSGNTIYF
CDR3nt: TGTGCCAGCAGCTTTGGGGACAGATCCTCTGGAAACACCATATATTTT

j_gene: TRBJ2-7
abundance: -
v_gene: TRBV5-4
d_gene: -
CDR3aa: CASSLVSGPTYEQYF
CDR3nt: TGTGCCAGCAGCTTAGTTAGCGGACCTACCTACGAGCAGTACTTC

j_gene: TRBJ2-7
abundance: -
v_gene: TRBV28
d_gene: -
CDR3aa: CASSSGTYSYEQYF
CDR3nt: TGTGCCAGCAGCTCCGGGACTTACTCCTACGAGCAGTACTTC

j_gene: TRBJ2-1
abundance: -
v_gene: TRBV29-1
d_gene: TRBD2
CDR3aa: CSARLAGVSNEQFF
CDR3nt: TGCAGCGCCCGACTAGCGGGAGTTTCCAATGAGCAGTTCTTC

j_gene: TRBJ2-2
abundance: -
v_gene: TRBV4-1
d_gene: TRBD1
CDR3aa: CASSPRMTGIEAGELFF
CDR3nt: TGCGCCAGCAGCCCTCGCATGACAGGGATCGAGGCCGGGGAGCTGTTTTTT

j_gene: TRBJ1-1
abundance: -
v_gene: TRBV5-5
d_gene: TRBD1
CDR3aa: CASSSPGQGMNTEAFF
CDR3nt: TGTGCCAGCAGCTCCCCGGGACAGGGAATGAACACTGAAGCTTTCTTT

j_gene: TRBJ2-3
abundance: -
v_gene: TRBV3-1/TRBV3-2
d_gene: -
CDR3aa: CASSPSARGSTDTQYF
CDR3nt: TGTGCCAGCAGCCCCAGCGCACGGGGGAGCACAGATACGCAGTATTTT